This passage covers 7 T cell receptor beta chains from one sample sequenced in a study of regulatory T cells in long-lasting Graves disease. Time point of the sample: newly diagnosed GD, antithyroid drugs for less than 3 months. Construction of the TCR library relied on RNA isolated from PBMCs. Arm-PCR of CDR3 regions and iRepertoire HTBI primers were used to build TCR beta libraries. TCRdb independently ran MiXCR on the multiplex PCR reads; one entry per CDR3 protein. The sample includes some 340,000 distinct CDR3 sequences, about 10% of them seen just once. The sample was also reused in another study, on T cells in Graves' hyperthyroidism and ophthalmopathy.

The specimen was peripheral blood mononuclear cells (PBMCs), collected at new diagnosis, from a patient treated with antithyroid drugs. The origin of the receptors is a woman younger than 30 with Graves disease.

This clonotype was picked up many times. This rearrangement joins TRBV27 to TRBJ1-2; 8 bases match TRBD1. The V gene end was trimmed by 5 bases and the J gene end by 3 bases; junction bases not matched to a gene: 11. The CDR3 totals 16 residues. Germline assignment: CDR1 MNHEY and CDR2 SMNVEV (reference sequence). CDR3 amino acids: CASSDLRGRTYYGYTF. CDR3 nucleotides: TGTGCCAGCAGTGACCTCAGGGGGCGGACGTACTATGGCTACACCTTC.

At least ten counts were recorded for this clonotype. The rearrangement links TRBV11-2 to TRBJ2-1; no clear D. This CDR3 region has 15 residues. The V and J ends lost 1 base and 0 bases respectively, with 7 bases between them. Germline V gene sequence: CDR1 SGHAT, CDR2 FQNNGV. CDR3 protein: CASSLVQSSYNEQFF. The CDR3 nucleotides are TGTGCCAGCAGCTTAGTTCAGAGCTCCTACAATGAGCAGTTCTTC.

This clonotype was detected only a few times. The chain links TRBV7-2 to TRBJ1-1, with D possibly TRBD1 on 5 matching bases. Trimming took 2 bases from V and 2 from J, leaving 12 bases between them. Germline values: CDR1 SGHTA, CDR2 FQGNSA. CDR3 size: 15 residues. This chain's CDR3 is CASSLLTVPNTEAFF. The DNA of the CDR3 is TGTGCCAGCAGCTTACTGACAGTCCCAAACACTGAAGCTTTCTTT.

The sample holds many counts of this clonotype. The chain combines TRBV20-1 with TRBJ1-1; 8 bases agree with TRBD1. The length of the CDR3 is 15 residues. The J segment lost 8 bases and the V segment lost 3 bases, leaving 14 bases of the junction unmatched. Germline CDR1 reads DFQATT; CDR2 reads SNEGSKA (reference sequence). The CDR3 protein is CSASDGTGSNGEAFF. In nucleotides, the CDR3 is TGCAGTGCTAGCGACGGGACAGGCTCTAACGGCGAAGCTTTCTTT.

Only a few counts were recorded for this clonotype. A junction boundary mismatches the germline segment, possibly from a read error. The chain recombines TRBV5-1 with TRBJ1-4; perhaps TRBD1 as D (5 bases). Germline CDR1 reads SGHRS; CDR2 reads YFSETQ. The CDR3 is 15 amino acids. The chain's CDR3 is CASSPTGEKNEKLFF. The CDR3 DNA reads TGTGCCAGCAGCCCCACAGGAGAGAAAAATGAAAAACTGTTTTTT.

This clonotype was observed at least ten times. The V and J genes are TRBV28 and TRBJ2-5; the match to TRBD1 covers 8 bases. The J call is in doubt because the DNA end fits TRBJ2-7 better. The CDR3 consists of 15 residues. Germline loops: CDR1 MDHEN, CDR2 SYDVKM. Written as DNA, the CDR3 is TGTGCCAGCAGTCGCGCCGGACAGGGACGGTACGAGCAGTACTTC. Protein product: CASSRAGQGRYEQYF.

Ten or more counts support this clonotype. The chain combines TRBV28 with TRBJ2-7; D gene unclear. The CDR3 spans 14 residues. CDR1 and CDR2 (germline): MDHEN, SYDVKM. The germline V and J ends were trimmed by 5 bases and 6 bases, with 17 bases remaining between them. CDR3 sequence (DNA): TGTGCCAGCAGTGGTTATGGGAAAGGTTTCGAGCAGTACGTC. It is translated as CASSGYGKGFEQYV.